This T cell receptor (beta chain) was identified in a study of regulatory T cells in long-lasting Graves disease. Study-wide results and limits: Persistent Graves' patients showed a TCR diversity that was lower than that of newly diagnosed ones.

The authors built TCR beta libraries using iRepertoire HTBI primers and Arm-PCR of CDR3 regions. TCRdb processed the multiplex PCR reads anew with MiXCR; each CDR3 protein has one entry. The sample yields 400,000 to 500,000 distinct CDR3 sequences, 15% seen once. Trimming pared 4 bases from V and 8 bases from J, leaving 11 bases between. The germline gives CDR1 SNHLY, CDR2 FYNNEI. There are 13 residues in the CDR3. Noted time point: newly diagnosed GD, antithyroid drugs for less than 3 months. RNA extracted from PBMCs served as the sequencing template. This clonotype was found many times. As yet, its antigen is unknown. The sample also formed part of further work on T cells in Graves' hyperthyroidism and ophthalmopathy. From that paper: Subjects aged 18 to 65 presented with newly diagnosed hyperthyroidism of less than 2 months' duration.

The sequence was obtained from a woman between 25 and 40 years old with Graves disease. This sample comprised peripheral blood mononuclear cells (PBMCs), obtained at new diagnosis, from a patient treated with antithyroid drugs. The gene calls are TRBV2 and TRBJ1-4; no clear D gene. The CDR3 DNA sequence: TGTGCCAGCAGTGGTGGGGTCGGAGAAAAACTGTTTTTT. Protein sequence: CASSGGVGEKLFF.